The 21 T cell receptor beta chains below were found in one sample sequenced in a study of naive and memory T cell subsets. General study points: Possibly reflecting memory cells re-expressing CD45RA, a few larger clonotypes occurred in naive repertoires, especially CD8.

Their specific antigens are unknown. Both TRBC1 and TRBC2 were covered by a beta constant-region primer of two equimolar oligonucleotides. Ligated cDNA was amplified by four rounds of PCR with nested alpha and beta constant-region primers and SP2. TCRdb analysed the UMI-ligation and nested PCR reads with MiXCR anew, one entry per CDR3 protein. Among approximately 140,000 distinct CDR3 sequences listed, roughly 23% were seen once. Source material: naive CD4+ T cells from blood. These receptors all stem from a human donor in good health.

The gene calls are TRBV4-1 and TRBJ1-5; 7 nucleotides agree with TRBD1. Germline-derived CDR1 and CDR2 are MGHRA and YSYEKL. The CDR3 is 15 amino acids. The J segment lost 5 bases and the V segment lost 1 base, leaving 5 bases of the junction unmatched. CDR3 protein: CASSQVTGEYQPQHF. DNA for the CDR3: TGCGCCAGCAGCCAAGTAACAGGGGAGTATCAGCCCCAGCATTTT.

V and J are TRBV28 and TRBJ1-1, with 9 bases identical to TRBD1. J gave up 5 bases and V 3 bases, and 7 bases lay outside the gene matches. Germline V gene data show CDR1 as MDHEN and CDR2 as SYDVKM. This CDR3 spans 15 amino acids. CDR3 in amino acids: CASSFGTGGRTEAFF. As DNA, the CDR3 is TGTGCCAGCAGTTTTGGCACAGGGGGCCGTACTGAAGCTTTCTTT.

This clonotype was detected ten times or more. The chain has TRBV29-1 and TRBJ2-3, with 11 bases identical to TRBD2. Germline loops: CDR1 SQVTM, CDR2 ANQGSEA. The J segment lost 5 bases and the V segment lost 3 bases, leaving 1 base of the junction unmatched. There are 13 residues in the CDR3. In DNA, the CDR3 is TGCAGCGTTGAGGGACTAGCGGAAGATACGCAGTATTTT. Its protein is CSVEGLAEDTQYF.

This clonotype turned up a few times. This CDR3 reads CASSEGGAPSREQYF. The CDR3 DNA reads TGTGCCAGCAGTGAAGGGGGGGCCCCCTCGCGCGAGCAGTACTTC. V is TRBV27 and J is TRBJ2-7, with D possibly being TRBD2 (7 bases). V was pared by 5 bases and J by 6 bases, with 20 bases between. Per germline, CDR1 MNHEY and CDR2 SMNVEV (reference sequence). The CDR3 extends over 15 amino acids.

In its sample, this clonotype was seen once. The V call is TRBV20-1, the J call TRBJ2-1; no firm D call. The CDR3 covers 15 residues. Germline CDR1 and CDR2: DFQATT and SNEGSKA (reference sequence). The V gene lost 0 bases and the J gene lost 2 bases, with 11 bases spanning the gap. The CDR3 DNA reads TGCAGTGCTAGAGACAACACGGCGCCCTACAATGAGCAGTTCTTC. Residues: CSARDNTAPYNEQFF.

This clonotype was recorded a few times. The chain employs TRBV5-1 and TRBJ1-1; TRBD1 is a possible D gene (6 bases). CDR3 length equals 16 residues. V dropped 2 bases and J dropped 5 bases, with 19 bases sitting between them. Germline-derived CDR1 and CDR2 are SGHRS and YFSETQ. CDR3 region: CASSFSVRGLGTEAFF. Written as DNA, the CDR3 is TGCGCCAGCAGCTTCTCGGTTCGGGGGCTAGGGACTGAAGCTTTCTTT. The full variable domain, rest sourced from reference TRBV5-1 and TRBJ1-1, is KAGVTQTPRYLIKTRGQQVTLSCSPISGHRSVSWYQQTPGQGLQFLFEYFSETQRNKGNFPGRFSGRQFSNSRSEMNVSTLELGDSALYLCASSFSVRGLGTEAFFGQGTRLTVV.

This clonotype was detected a few times. Written as DNA, the CDR3 is TGCGCCAGCAGCTTGGAAGGGGTCGCGGGAGGCGGCGACGAGCAGTACTTC. This codes for CASSLEGVAGGGDEQYF. The chain employs TRBV5-1 and TRBJ2-7; TRBD2 matches at 8 bases. Germline CDR1 and CDR2: SGHRS and YFSETQ. This CDR3 is 17 amino acids long. V trimming: 0 bases; J trimming: 5 bases; junction bases outside the gene matches: 13.

The rearrangement joins TRBV29-1 to TRBJ1-1; D is uncertain. V was cut by 5 bases and J by 4 bases, with 11 bases left in between. The CDR3 length is 12 residues. Germline-derived CDR1 and CDR2 are SQVTM and ANQGSEA. The CDR3 is CSVSVIGTEAFF. CDR3 DNA: TGCAGCGTTAGTGTGATCGGCACTGAAGCTTTCTTT.

This clonotype was seen many times. The rearrangement links TRBV20-1 to TRBJ2-6, with TRBD1 matching over 10 bases. Trimming removed 5 bases from V and 1 base from J; junction bases left unmatched: 5. The CDR3 spans 16 residues. Germline V CDR1 and CDR2: DFQATT, SNEGSKA (reference sequence). CDR3 DNA sequence: TGCAGTGCTGGGGACAGGGGAATATCTGGGGCCAACGTCCTGACTTTC. This translates into CSAGDRGISGANVLTF.

This clonotype was counted many times. The V gene is TRBV4-1, the J gene TRBJ1-5, with 7 bases aligning to TRBD1. Trimming took 2 bases from V and 1 from J; bases not matched to a gene: 5. Germline V CDR1 and CDR2: MGHRA, YSYEKL. The CDR3 has 16 amino acids. CDR3 nucleotides: TGCGCCAGCAGCCAAATTTGGGGACAGAGCAATCAGCCCCAGCATTTT. Translated: CASSQIWGQSNQPQHF.

This clonotype was counted many times. V is TRBV5-6 and J is TRBJ2-3; D is ambiguous. CDR1 and CDR2 from the germline V gene are SGHDT and YYEEEE. Trimming left V 0 bases short and J 2 bases short, with 4 bases between. The CDR3 covers 13 residues. The CDR3 DNA sequence: TGTGCCAGCAGCTTGGGGTTCACAGATACGCAGTATTTT. This codes for CASSLGFTDTQYF.

This clonotype was counted only a few times. DNA of the CDR3: TGTGCCAGCAGCTCCTCCCCTGACTCATCCTACGAGCAGTACTTC. Encoded protein: CASSSSPDSSYEQYF. The chain carries TRBV9 and TRBJ2-7, with D hard to call. CDR3 size: 15 residues. Germline V gene lookup returns CDR1 SGDLS and CDR2 YYNGEE. Trimming shortened V by 4 bases and J by 1 base, and 15 bases separated the two germline ends.

The chain combines TRBV6-1 with TRBJ2-3; tentative D call: TRBD2 (6 bases). CDR1 is MNHNS, CDR2 SASEGT, per germline. The CDR3 sequence is 15 residues long. V lost 7 bases and J lost 0, with 14 bases in between. The CDR3 bases are TGTGCCAGCACCGACGGAGGGCCGAGCACAGATACGCAGTATTTT. Its protein product is CASTDGGPSTDTQYF.

The chain couples TRBV20-1 to TRBJ1-1; D is uncertain. CDR1 and CDR2 from the germline V gene are DFQATT and SNEGSKA (reference sequence). V lost 1 base to trimming and J lost 0 bases, with 6 bases between them. The CDR3 runs 13 residues. The CDR3: CSARARLNTEAFF. CDR3 sequence (DNA): TGCAGTGCTAGAGCCAGGTTGAACACTGAAGCTTTCTTT.

The V call is TRBV7-9, the J call TRBJ2-1, with no clear D. The germline V and J ends were trimmed by 6 bases and 4 bases, with 16 bases remaining between them. In germline, CDR1 is SEHNR, CDR2 FQNEAQ (reference sequence). The CDR3 sequence is 15 residues long. The DNA for the CDR3 is TGTGCCAGCAGAACGAGGACCGAGCATTACAATGAGCAGTTCTTC. Its translation: CASRTRTEHYNEQFF.

This clonotype occurred a few times. This chain links TRBV4-1 with TRBJ2-3, with D possibly being TRBD1 (6 bases). The V end lost 4 bases, the J end lost 6 bases, and 20 bases lay between the germline ends. The germline gives CDR1 MGHRA, CDR2 YSYEKL. This CDR3 is 16 amino acids long. CDR3 loop: CASSLRGRGSSDTQYF. The CDR3, as DNA: TGCGCCAGCAGCCTAAGAGGCAGGGGCTCGTCCGATACGCAGTATTTT.

Regarding this clonotype: Relative to the germline gene, one junction end is altered; a read error may explain this. The CDR3 reads CASSEPGPPHF. In DNA, the CDR3 is TGTGCCAGCAGTGAGCCGGGACCGCCTCACTTC. The chain links TRBV12-3 or TRBV12-4 to TRBJ2-4; D could derive from TRBD1 or TRBD2 (5 bases each). This CDR3 comprises 11 residues.

This clonotype has just a few counts. J is TRBJ2-1 and V is TRBV10-3, with TRBD1 matching over 9 bases. J lost 4 bases, V lost 3 bases, and 7 bases had no gene match. Looked up from germline, CDR1 is ENHRY and CDR2 is SYGVKD. CDR3 size: 16 residues. CDR3 loop: CAISEMVGTGYNEQFF. CDR3 DNA sequence: TGTGCCATCAGTGAAATGGTAGGGACAGGGTACAATGAGCAGTTCTTC.

This clonotype was seen at least ten times. The chain uses TRBV3-1 and TRBJ2-1; D is undetermined. The germline V gene has CDR1 LGHDT and CDR2 YNNKEL (reference sequence). CDR3 length: 15 amino acids. The ends were cut back, 5 bases at V and 0 bases at J, with 11 bases in the middle. The CDR3 is CASSSRRFSYNEQFF. In nucleotides, the CDR3 is TGTGCCAGCAGCTCACGGCGGTTCTCCTACAATGAGCAGTTCTTC.

This chain joins TRBV6-2 or TRBV6-3 and TRBJ2-1, with 9 bases matching TRBD2. The CDR3 has 17 residues. Germline-derived CDR1 and CDR2 are MNHEY and SVGEGT. After removal of 2 bases from V and 4 bases from J, the junction contained 9 bases not matched to a gene. CDR3 DNA: TGTGCCAGCAGTTACCTTCCGACTAGCGGAACTTACAATGAGCAGTTCTTC. This codes for CASSYLPTSGTYNEQFF.

In this sample, this clonotype turned up many times. This chain connects TRBV7-2 to TRBJ2-6, with D perhaps matching TRBD2 (5 bases). The V end was cut by 5 bases, the J end by 2 bases, with 16 bases between. Germline CDR1 reads SGHTA; CDR2 reads FQGNSA. The length of the CDR3 is 17 residues. For the CDR3, the DNA is TGTGCCAGCAGCCCCCAGCGGCAGGTACCTGGGGCCAACGTCCTGACTTTC. Protein sequence: CASSPQRQVPGANVLTF.